Following are 27 T cell receptor beta chains from one sample sequenced in a study of blood T cell repertoires in COVID-19. Generated by immunoSEQ multiplex PCR, the TCRdb table keeps only in-frame clones and is missing some. The sample contains roughly 140,000 clones, about 85% of which appear only once. Input material: peripheral blood. The receptors were sampled from a woman between 65 and 79 years old with acute or convalescent COVID-19.

The chain links TRBV27 to TRBJ1-6; perhaps TRBD1 as D (5 bases). The CDR3 spans 18 residues. V lost 0 bases, J lost 0 bases, and 12 bases lay in between. Germline V lookup: CDR1 MNHEY, CDR2 SMNVEV (reference sequence). CDR3 residues: CASSLSGSGGSYNSPLHF. The CDR3 DNA follows: TGTGCCAGCAGTTTATCGGGGTCCGGGGGCTCCTATAATTCACCCCTCCACTTT.

V gene TRBV7-2 combines with J gene TRBJ2-4; the match to TRBD1 covers 7 bases. CDR1 is SGHTA and CDR2 is FQGNSA in the germline V gene. Trimming took 3 bases from V and 4 from J; bases not matched to a gene: 3. The CDR3 contains 14 residues. As DNA, the CDR3 is TGTGCCAGCAGCTTCCGACAGGGTAAAAACATTCAGTACTTC. This sequence encodes CASSFRQGKNIQYF.

The chain recombines TRBV7-8 with TRBJ1-5; D is unresolved. V was trimmed by 0 bases and J by 7 bases, leaving 13 bases between them. CDR1 SGHVS and CDR2 FQNEAQ come from the germline V gene. The CDR3 loop spans 15 amino acids. This CDR3 is CASSLAQSPRQPQHF. Here the CDR3 DNA reads TGTGCCAGCAGCTTAGCACAGTCTCCAAGGCAGCCCCAGCATTTT.

The J gene is TRBJ1-2, the V gene TRBV7-9; weak D call: TRBD1 (5 bases). CDR1 and CDR2 (germline): SEHNR, FQNEAQ (reference sequence). The CDR3 extends over 15 amino acids. Between the trimmed V and J ends, which lost 1 base and 4 bases, there was a span of 13 bases. This CDR3 reads CASSLDALGVYGYTF. The CDR3 DNA follows: TGTGCCAGCAGCTTAGACGCTTTAGGGGTCTATGGCTACACCTTC.

The chain employs TRBV2 and TRBJ2-5; D might be TRBD2 (6 bases). The CDR3 has 14 amino acids. Germline V lookup: CDR1 SNHLY, CDR2 FYNNEI. V was shortened by 6 bases and J by 1 base, with 12 bases between the two germline ends. DNA for the CDR3: TGTGCCAGCAGCCTTGGGGGGACCCAAGAGACCCAGTACTTC. It is translated as CASSLGGTQETQYF.

The chain employs TRBV4-3 and TRBJ2-2, with 9 bases aligning to TRBD2. Per the germline V gene, CDR1 is LGHNA and CDR2 is YSLEER. J gave up 0 bases and V 4 bases, and 6 bases lay outside the gene matches. The CDR3 runs 17 residues. This CDR3 reads CASSPTIAGANTGELFF. In nucleotides, the CDR3 is TGCGCCAGCAGCCCAACTATAGCGGGGGCGAACACCGGGGAGCTGTTTTTT.

The chain has TRBV10-2 and TRBJ1-1; D is perhaps TRBD1 (5 bases). Germline V lookup: CDR1 WSHSY, CDR2 SAAADI. The CDR3 has 14 amino acids. Trimming removed 3 bases from V and 3 bases from J, with 11 bases in between. This chain's CDR3 is CASSEQAGYTEAFF. CDR3 in DNA: TGCGCCAGCAGTGAACAGGCGGGATACACTGAAGCTTTCTTT.

The J gene is TRBJ2-7, the V gene TRBV5-8, with 7 bases aligning to TRBD1. Trimming took 5 bases from V and 3 from J; bases not matched to a gene: 17. In germline, CDR1 is SGHTS, CDR2 YDEGEE. The CDR3 contains 17 residues. The CDR3 reads CASRLGAWDRPLYEQYF. The CDR3 DNA reads TGTGCCAGCAGGCTGGGGGCTTGGGACAGACCTCTCTACGAGCAGTACTTC.

This chain joins TRBV19 and TRBJ1-2, with D tentatively TRBD1 (6 bases). The CDR3 sequence is 16 residues long. V lost 1 base, J lost 0 bases, and 12 bases lay in between. The germline CDR1 and CDR2 sequences are LNHDA and SQIVND (reference sequence). CDR3 coding DNA: TGTGCCAGTAGTATAGTGGTGACAGGAACTAACTATGGCTACACCTTC. Translated, it gives CASSIVVTGTNYGYTF.

The CDR3 region has the DNA TGTGCCAGCAGCCAGGGGACAGGGTTAAGGACTGAAGCTTTCTTT. Translating it yields CASSQGTGLRTEAFF. The chain is built from TRBV3-1 (or the pseudogene TRBV3-2) and TRBJ1-1, with 9 bases matching TRBD1. V dropped 3 bases and J dropped 5; count of bases not matched to a gene: 7. From germline, CDR1 is LGHDT and CDR2 YNNKEL (reference sequence). The CDR3 runs 15 residues.

This clone has only a few counts. The V gene is TRBV28, the J gene TRBJ1-5; tentative D call: TRBD1 (5 bases). The CDR3 covers 17 residues. V dropped 4 bases and J dropped 0 bases, with 16 bases sitting between them. The germline V gene encodes CDR1 MDHEN and CDR2 SYDVKM. The CDR3 DNA follows: TGTGCCAGCAGTTCTCCGGGAGGGACTTCTAGCAATCAGCCCCAGCATTTT. It encodes CASSSPGGTSSNQPQHF.

V and J are TRBV18 and TRBJ1-1; D not certain. Trimming left V 3 bases short and J 5 bases short, with 10 bases between. CDR1 and CDR2 from the germline V gene are KGHSH and LQKENI. CDR3 length: 13 residues. For the CDR3, the DNA is TGTGCCAGCTCACCGGGGTCGGGAACTGAAGCTTTCTTT. It yields the protein CASSPGSGTEAFF.

The chain employs TRBV18 and TRBJ2-3, with TRBD2 matching over 12 bases. The germline CDR1 and CDR2 sequences are KGHSH and LQKENI. The CDR3 is 18 amino acids. The V and J ends lost 1 base and 5 bases, in that order; junction bases with no gene match: 10. CDR3 DNA: TGTGCCAGCTCACCACTTGCCCCTAGCGGGGGGGCCGGAGATACGCAGTATTTT. Translated, it gives CASSPLAPSGGAGDTQYF.

This clone appeared a single time. V gene TRBV19 combines with J gene TRBJ2-1, with 10 bases fitting TRBD2. This CDR3 contains 15 residues. Germline-derived CDR1 and CDR2 are LNHDA and SQIVND (reference sequence). With 5 bases clipped from V and 4 bases from J, the junction kept 5 bases outside the gene matches. CDR3 amino acids: CASSSSGGAYNEQFF. DNA of the CDR3: TGTGCCAGTAGTTCCAGCGGGGGGGCTTACAATGAGCAGTTCTTC.

This clone has only a few counts. The gene calls are TRBV15 and TRBJ1-1; tentative D call: TRBD1 (5 bases). The germline V gene encodes CDR1 LNHNV and CDR2 YYDKDF (reference sequence). The CDR3 has 14 amino acids. V lost 0 bases, J lost 1 base, and 6 bases lay in between. This CDR3 is CATSRDTGNTEAFF. The DNA of the CDR3 is TGTGCCACCAGCAGAGATACAGGGAACACTGAAGCTTTCTTT.

The rearrangement joins TRBV7-9 to TRBJ1-1; D is uncertain. The CDR3 sequence is 14 residues long. Trimming cost V 4 bases and J 0 bases, with 9 bases left between them. Germline V gene sequence: CDR1 SEHNR, CDR2 FQNEAQ (reference sequence). CDR3 DNA sequence: TGTGCCAGCAGCTCGCCATGGCTGAACACTGAAGCTTTCTTT. Amino acids: CASSSPWLNTEAFF.

This clone was counted between two and nine times. The J gene is TRBJ1-2, the V gene TRBV5-3; TRBD1 aligns across 7 bases. TRBV5-3 is recorded as an ORF, its role being uncertain. Germline trimming cut 3 bases from V and 1 base from J; bases unmatched to any gene: 12. The CDR3 consists of 17 residues. CDR3 residues: CARSSRDSQELNYGYTF. As DNA, the CDR3 is TGTGCCAGAAGCTCCAGGGACAGCCAGGAGCTTAACTATGGCTACACCTTC.

The chain carries TRBV15 and TRBJ2-3; the D is unclear. Germline CDR1 reads LNHNV; CDR2 reads YYDKDF (reference sequence). V lost 0 bases to trimming and J lost 5 bases, with 6 bases between them. The length of the CDR3 is 13 residues. CDR3 bases: TGTGCCACCAGCAGAGATAACGGAGATACGCAGTATTTT. It is translated as CATSRDNGDTQYF.

The chain combines TRBV6-2 or TRBV6-3 with TRBJ2-1; the D gene is possibly TRBD1 (5 bases). The V and J ends lost 2 bases and 9 bases respectively, with 14 bases between them. The CDR3 loop spans 14 amino acids. Germline V CDR1 and CDR2: MNHEY, SVGEGT. The CDR3 DNA follows: TGTGCCAGCAGTTACGTTCAACTAAGGGGTGAGCAGTTCTTC. It translates to CASSYVQLRGEQFF.

This clone was observed a few times. This chain joins TRBV28 and TRBJ1-2; 10 nucleotides align to TRBD1. The CDR3 is 19 amino acids. Germline V CDR1 and CDR2: MDHEN, SYDVKM. With 3 bases clipped from V and 6 bases from J, the junction kept 19 bases outside the gene matches. The CDR3 loop reads CASSLEGFDLSTGGNGYTF. CDR3 nucleotide sequence: TGTGCCAGCAGTTTGGAGGGTTTTGACCTCTCGACAGGGGGCAATGGCTACACCTTC.

This chain connects TRBV15 to TRBJ1-2; unclear D gene. Germline CDR1 LNHNV, CDR2 YYDKDF (reference sequence). Between the trimmed V and J ends, which lost 0 bases and 7 bases, there was a span of 15 bases. The CDR3 is 15 residues long. The CDR3 reads CATSRDISGNVGYTF. CDR3 nucleotides: TGTGCCACCAGCAGAGATATTTCGGGGAACGTTGGCTACACCTTC.

The gene calls are TRBV18 and TRBJ1-2, with 9 positions matching TRBD1. Germline assignment: CDR1 KGHSH and CDR2 LQKENI. This CDR3 contains 13 residues. The junction had 0 bases not matched to a gene; V was cut back by 3 bases and J by 4 bases. The DNA of the CDR3 is TGTGCCAGCTCACCGGACAGGGGCTATGGCTACACCTTC. It encodes CASSPDRGYGYTF.

The DNA for the CDR3 is TGTGCCACCAACTCCGGGACTGCCTACAATGAGCAGTTCTTC. Amino acids: CATNSGTAYNEQFF. The chain uses TRBV10-3 and TRBJ2-1; TRBD2 is a possible D gene (6 bases). CDR3 size: 14 residues. The germline V gene encodes CDR1 ENHRY and CDR2 SYGVKD. With 10 bases removed from V and 2 bases from J, the gap between germline ends came to 15 bases.

V usage is TRBV10-3 and J usage is TRBJ2-7; possible D gene TRBD1, 6 bases. Germline CDR1 and CDR2: ENHRY and SYGVKD. V was cut by 3 bases and J by 3 bases, with 12 bases left in between. This CDR3 has 14 amino acids. CDR3: CAISELDSHYEQYF. The CDR3 DNA is TGTGCCATCAGTGAACTGGACAGCCACTACGAGCAGTACTTC.

V gene TRBV19 combines with J gene TRBJ1-1, with 9 bases lining up with TRBD1. After removal of 7 bases from V and 3 bases from J, the junction contained 6 bases not matched to a gene. Germline V CDR1 and CDR2: LNHDA, SQIVND (reference sequence). CDR3 size: 14 residues. The CDR3 bases are TGTGCCAGTACCTGGGACAGGGATGACACTGAAGCTTTCTTT. Residues: CASTWDRDDTEAFF. The entire variable domain, with the rest obtained from reference TRBV19 and TRBJ1-1, is as follows: DGGITQSPKYLFRKEGQNVTLSCEQNLNHDAMYWYRQDPGQGLRLIYYSQIVNDFQKGDIAEGYSVSREKKESFPLTVTSAQKNPTAFYLCASTWDRDDTEAFFGQGTRLTVV.

The V and J genes are TRBV7-9 and TRBJ1-1; maybe TRBD1 (5 bases). The V gene's germline CDR1 is SEHNR and CDR2 FQNEAQ (reference sequence). The V end lost 0 bases, the J end lost 1 base, and 9 bases lay between the germline ends. The CDR3 extends over 15 amino acids. This CDR3 is CASSLALTANTEAFF. CDR3 DNA sequence: TGTGCCAGCAGCTTAGCCCTGACAGCGAACACTGAAGCTTTCTTT.

V usage is TRBV4-1 and J usage is TRBJ1-2, with 8 bases fitting TRBD1. CDR3 length equals 16 residues. V lost 1 base and J lost 6; bases outside the gene matches: 10. Germline CDR1 is MGHRA and CDR2 is YSYEKL. CDR3 DNA sequence: TGCGCCAGCAGCCAAGTCCCAGGGGGCTTAAGGGATGGCTACACCTTC. Translation gives CASSQVPGGLRDGYTF.